One and the same sample provided the 14 T cell receptor beta chains below, sequenced in a study of blood T cell repertoires in COVID-19. The table came from immunoSEQ multiplex PCR; TCRdb's copy has only in-frame clones and leaves some out. The sample lists 250,000 to 350,000 clones; less than 85% were seen once. Input material: peripheral blood. The receptor set was obtained from a human donor with COVID-19, enrolled during active disease. The donor label of this sample is uncertain.

This sequence joins TRBV7-9 and TRBJ1-3, with TRBD1 matching 8 bases. CDR1 and CDR2 (germline): SEHNR, FQNEAQ (reference sequence). V gave up 5 bases and J gave up 2 bases; unmatched junction bases: 8. CDR3 size: 16 residues. The CDR3 loop reads CASSPVPGQAGNTIYF. The CDR3 DNA is TGTGCCAGCAGCCCTGTACCGGGACAGGCTGGAAACACCATATATTTT.

CDR3 nucleotides: TGTGCCAGCAGTCCGGGACTAGCGGAGTCCTACGAGCAGTACTTC. Encoded protein: CASSPGLAESYEQYF. The chain joins TRBV6-5 to TRBJ2-7; 11 bases fit TRBD2. The CDR3 length is 15 residues. Germline V gene lookup returns CDR1 MNHEY and CDR2 SVGAGI. The trim removed 5 bases at V and 1 base at J, leaving 4 bases unmatched.

The V and J genes are TRBV27 and TRBJ2-7; 7 bases are shared with TRBD1. V trimming: 2 bases; J trimming: 3 bases; junction bases outside the gene matches: 13. The CDR3 is 17 amino acids. CDR1 MNHEY and CDR2 SMNVEV come from the germline V gene (reference sequence). The CDR3 nucleotides are TGTGCCAGCAGTTTAATATTCGAGACAGGGATAAGCTACGAGCAGTACTTC. This gives the protein CASSLIFETGISYEQYF.

V is TRBV7-2 and J is TRBJ1-4, with D maybe TRBD1 (5 bases). V shed 1 base and J shed 0 bases, with 9 bases lying between them. The CDR3 consists of 16 residues. CDR1 is SGHTA and CDR2 is FQGNSA in the germline V gene. CDR3: CASSLDPGATNEKLFF. The CDR3 DNA reads as TGTGCCAGCAGCTTAGACCCGGGGGCAACTAATGAAAAACTGTTTTTT.

The chain carries TRBV7-2 and TRBJ2-4, with 7 bases that match TRBD2. The V and J ends lost 1 base and 2 bases, in that order; junction bases with no gene match: 5. CDR1 and CDR2 from the germline V gene are SGHTA and FQGNSA. The CDR3 consists of 16 residues. CDR3 protein: CASSLVSREPKNIQYF. CDR3 in DNA: TGTGCCAGCAGCTTAGTTTCGCGGGAGCCCAAAAACATTCAGTACTTC.

The V gene is TRBV28, the J gene TRBJ2-7; D not resolved. V gave up 1 base and J gave up 6 bases, with 16 bases separating them. CDR3 length: 15 amino acids. CDR1 is MDHEN and CDR2 is SYDVKM in the germline V gene. The CDR3, as DNA: TGTGCCAGCAGTTTATCGGGTCACGGTGCTAGCGAGCAGTACTTC. This encodes CASSLSGHGASEQYF. Supplemented by reference TRBV28 and TRBJ2-7, the full variable domain reads DVKVTQSSRYLVKRTGEKVFLECVQDMDHENMFWYRQDPGLGLRLIYFSYDVKMKEKGDIPEGYSVSREKKERFSLILESASTNQTSMYLCASSLSGHGASEQYFGPGTRLTVT.

The V call is TRBV14, the J call TRBJ2-1; tentatively, D is TRBD2 (5 bases). The germline V gene has CDR1 SGHDN and CDR2 FVKESK. V was shortened by 6 bases and J by 8 bases, with 14 bases between the two germline ends. The length of the CDR3 is 13 residues. The CDR3 loop reads CASRVGVRDEQFF. CDR3 nucleotide sequence: TGTGCCAGCAGAGTGGGAGTACGGGATGAGCAGTTCTTC.

This chain links TRBV28 with TRBJ2-1; 7 nucleotides agree with TRBD2. CDR3 length: 16 amino acids. V shed 5 bases and J 7 bases; nucleotides not matched to a gene: 14. From germline, CDR1 is MDHEN and CDR2 SYDVKM. In DNA, the CDR3 is TGTGCCAGCAGTGAAGCGGGGATAGGAGGAGGGAATGAGCAGTTCTTC. It yields the protein CASSEAGIGGGNEQFF.

CDR3 in DNA: TGTGCCAGCAGCTCTCTAGCGGGAGACTACAATGAGCAGTTCTTC. Residues: CASSSLAGDYNEQFF. The V and J genes are TRBV11-3 and TRBJ2-1; 10 positions match TRBD2. This CDR3 has 15 residues. The germline V gene encodes CDR1 SGHNT and CDR2 YENEEA. Unmatched junction bases numbered 3, after V lost 4 bases and J lost 3 bases.

The V gene is TRBV7-2, the J gene TRBJ2-4; D possibly corresponds to TRBD2 (5 bases). The V and J ends lost 5 bases and 12 bases respectively, with 17 bases between them. The germline V gene has CDR1 SGHTA and CDR2 FQGNSA. This CDR3 is 13 amino acids long. CDR3 amino acids: CASSLRTSSSQYF. In DNA form, the CDR3 reads TGTGCCAGCAGCCTTAGGACTTCTTCATCTCAGTACTTC.

This clone was picked up a small number of times. A read error may be the cause here, since a much bigger clone is one base away. This chain uses TRBV19 with TRBJ2-2; no clear D. The ends were cut back, 3 bases at V and 1 base at J, with 3 bases in the middle. Per the germline V gene, CDR1 is LNHDA and CDR2 is SQIVND (reference sequence). CDR3 length: 13 residues. The CDR3 here is CASSIGNTGELFF. CDR3 bases: TGTGCCAGTAGTATCGGGAACACCGGGGAGCTGTTTTTT. Supplemented by reference TRBV19 and TRBJ2-2, the full variable domain reads DGGITQSPKYLFRKEGQNVTLSCEQNLNHDAMYWYRQDPGQGLRLIYYSQIVNDFQKGDIAEGYSVSREKKESFPLTVTSAQKNPTAFYLCASSIGNTGELFFGEGSRLTVL.

V and J are TRBV28 and TRBJ2-7, with D maybe TRBD2 (7 bases). V was cut by 3 bases and J by 5 bases, with 17 bases left in between. Per the germline V gene, CDR1 is MDHEN and CDR2 is SYDVKM. This CDR3 contains 15 residues. In DNA form, the CDR3 reads TGTGCCAGCAGTTTTCTCCCAGGGGAGGGGAACGAGCAGTACTTC. Protein product: CASSFLPGEGNEQYF.

The chain combines TRBV2 with TRBJ1-2; 9 bases match TRBD1. The trim removed 7 bases at V and 4 bases at J, leaving 7 bases unmatched. The CDR3 spans 14 residues. Germline lookup yields CDR1 SNHLY and CDR2 FYNNEI. CDR3 nucleotides: TGTGCCAGCAAGGACAGGGGAAACTCCTATGGCTACACCTTC. As protein: CASKDRGNSYGYTF.

This sequence joins TRBV7-9 and TRBJ1-3; 7 nucleotides align to TRBD1. Trimming took 5 bases from V and 4 from J; bases not matched to a gene: 5. In germline, CDR1 is SEHNR, CDR2 FQNEAQ (reference sequence). CDR3 length: 14 amino acids. The CDR3 region is CASSAPDRGNTIYF. The CDR3 DNA sequence: TGTGCCAGCAGCGCTCCGGACAGGGGAAACACCATATATTTT.